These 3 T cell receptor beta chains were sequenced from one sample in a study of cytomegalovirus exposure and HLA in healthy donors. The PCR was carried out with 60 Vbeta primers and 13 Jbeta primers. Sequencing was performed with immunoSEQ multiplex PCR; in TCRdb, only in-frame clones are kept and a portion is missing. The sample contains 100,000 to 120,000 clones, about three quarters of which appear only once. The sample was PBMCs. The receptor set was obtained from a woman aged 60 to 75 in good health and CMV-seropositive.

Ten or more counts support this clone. This chain's CDR3 is CASRGLTSRPYEQYF. The CDR3 coding sequence is TGTGCCAGCAGGGGATTGACTAGCCGACCGTACGAGCAGTACTTC. The chain joins TRBV6-6 to TRBJ2-7, with TRBD2 identical over 7 bases. The junction had 12 bases not matched to a gene; V was cut back by 6 bases and J by 4 bases. This CDR3 comprises 15 residues. Germline V CDR1 and CDR2: MNHNY, SVGAGI (reference sequence).

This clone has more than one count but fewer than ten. CDR3 DNA: TGTGCCAGCAGCTTTACGACAAATGGTCAGCCCCAGCATTTT. Amino acid sequence: CASSFTTNGQPQHF. The chain uses TRBV11-2 and TRBJ1-5; D gene unclear. V was pared by 3 bases and J by 6 bases, with 12 bases between. CDR1 and CDR2 (germline): SGHAT, FQNNGV. The CDR3 sequence is 14 residues long.

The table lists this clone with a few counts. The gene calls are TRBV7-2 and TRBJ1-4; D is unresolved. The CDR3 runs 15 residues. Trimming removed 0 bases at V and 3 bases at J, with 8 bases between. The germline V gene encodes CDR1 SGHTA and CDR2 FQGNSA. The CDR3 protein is CASSLAKGANEKLFF. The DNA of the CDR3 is TGTGCCAGCAGCTTAGCGAAGGGAGCTAATGAAAAACTGTTTTTT.